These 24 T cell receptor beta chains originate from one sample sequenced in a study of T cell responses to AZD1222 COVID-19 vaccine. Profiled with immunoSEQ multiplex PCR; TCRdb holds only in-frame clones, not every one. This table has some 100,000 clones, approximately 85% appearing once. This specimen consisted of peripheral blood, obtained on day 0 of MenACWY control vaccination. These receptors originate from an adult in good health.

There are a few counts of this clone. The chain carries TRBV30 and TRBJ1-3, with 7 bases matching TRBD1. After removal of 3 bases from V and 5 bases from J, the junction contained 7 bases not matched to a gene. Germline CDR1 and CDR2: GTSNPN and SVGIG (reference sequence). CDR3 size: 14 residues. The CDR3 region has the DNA TGTGCCTGGAGGACAGGGCATTCTAGAAACACCATATATTTT. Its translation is CAWRTGHSRNTIYF. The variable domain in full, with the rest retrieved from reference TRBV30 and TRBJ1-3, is SQTIHQWPATLVQPVGSPLSLECTVEGTSNPNLYWYRQAAGRGLQLLFYSVGIGQISSEVPQNLSASRPQDRQFILSSKKLLLSDSGFYLCAWRTGHSRNTIYFGEGSWLTVV.

The DNA of the CDR3 is TGTGCCAGCAGCTTCCGCCGCGGGTTCGGTGGAAACACCATATATTTT. The encoded protein is CASSFRRGFGGNTIYF. The chain is built from TRBV7-6 and TRBJ1-3; no clear D. The CDR3 has 16 residues. V lost 3 bases, J lost 3 bases, and 15 bases lay in between. The V gene's germline CDR1 is SGHVS and CDR2 FNYEAQ. Full variable domain (remainder filled in from reference TRBV7-6 and TRBJ1-3): GAGVSQSPRYKVTKRGQDVALRCDPISGHVSLYWYRQALGQGPEFLTYFNYEAQQDKSGLPNDRFSAERPEGSISTLTIQRTEQRDSAMYRCASSFRRGFGGNTIYFGEGSWLTVV.

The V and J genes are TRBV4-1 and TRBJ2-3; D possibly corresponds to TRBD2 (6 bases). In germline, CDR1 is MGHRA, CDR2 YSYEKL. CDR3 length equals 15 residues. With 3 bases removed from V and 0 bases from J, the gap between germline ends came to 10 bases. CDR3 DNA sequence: TGCGCCAGCAGCCACCTCGGGACTAGCACAGATACGCAGTATTTT. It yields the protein CASSHLGTSTDTQYF.

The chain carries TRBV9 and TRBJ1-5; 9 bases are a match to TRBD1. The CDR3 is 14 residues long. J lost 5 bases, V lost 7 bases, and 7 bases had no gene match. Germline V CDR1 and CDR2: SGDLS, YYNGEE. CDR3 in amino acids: CASSPGQGYQPQHF. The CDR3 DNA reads TGTGCCAGCTCTCCTGGACAGGGGTATCAGCCCCAGCATTTT.

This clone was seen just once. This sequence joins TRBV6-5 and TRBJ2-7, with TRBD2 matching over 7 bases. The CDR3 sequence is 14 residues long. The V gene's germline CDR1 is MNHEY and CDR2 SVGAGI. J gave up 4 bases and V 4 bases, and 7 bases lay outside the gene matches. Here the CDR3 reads CASSSGTTMYEQYF. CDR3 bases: TGTGCCAGCAGTTCCGGGACTACCATGTACGAGCAGTACTTC.

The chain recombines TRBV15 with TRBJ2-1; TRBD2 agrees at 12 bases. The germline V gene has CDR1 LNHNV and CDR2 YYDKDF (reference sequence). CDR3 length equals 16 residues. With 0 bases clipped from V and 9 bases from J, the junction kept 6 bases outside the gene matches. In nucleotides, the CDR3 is TGTGCCACCAGCAGAGATAGACTAGCGGGAGTTGGTGAGCAGTTCTTC. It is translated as CATSRDRLAGVGEQFF.

CDR3 in amino acids: CASSLDPGGAAGELFF. CDR3 nucleotide sequence: TGTGCCAGCAGCTTAGATCCCGGAGGGGCGGCCGGGGAGCTGTTTTTT. V usage is TRBV11-3 and J usage is TRBJ2-2; a weak D match, TRBD2 (6 bases). This CDR3 has 16 amino acids. The V and J ends lost 0 bases and 6 bases respectively, with 14 bases between them. Germline V lookup: CDR1 SGHNT, CDR2 YENEEA.

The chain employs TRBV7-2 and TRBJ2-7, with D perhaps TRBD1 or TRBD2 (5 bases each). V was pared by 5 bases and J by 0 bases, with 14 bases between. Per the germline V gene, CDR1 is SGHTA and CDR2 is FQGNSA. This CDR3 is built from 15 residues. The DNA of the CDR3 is TGTGCCAGCAGCGTGGGACGGAGGAGCTCCTACGAGCAGTACTTC. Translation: CASSVGRRSSYEQYF. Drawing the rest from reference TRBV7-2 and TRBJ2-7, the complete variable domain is GAGVSQSPSNKVTEKGKDVELRCDPISGHTALYWYRQSLGQGLEFLIYFQGNSAPDKSGLPSDRFSAERTGGSVSTLTIQRTQQEDSAVYLCASSVGRRSSYEQYFGPGTRLTVT.

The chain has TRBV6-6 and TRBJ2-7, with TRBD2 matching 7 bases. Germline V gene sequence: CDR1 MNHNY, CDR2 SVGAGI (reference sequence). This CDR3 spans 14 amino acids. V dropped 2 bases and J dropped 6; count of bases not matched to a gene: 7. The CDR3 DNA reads TGTGCCAGCAGTTACCAGCGGGATGCACGCGAGCAGTACTTC. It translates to CASSYQRDAREQYF.

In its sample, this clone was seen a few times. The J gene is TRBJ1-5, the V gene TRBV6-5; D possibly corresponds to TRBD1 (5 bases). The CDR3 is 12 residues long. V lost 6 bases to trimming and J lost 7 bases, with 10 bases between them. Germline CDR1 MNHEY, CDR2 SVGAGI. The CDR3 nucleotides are TGTGCCAGCAGAGGGGACCGGCAGCCCCAGCATTTT. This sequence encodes CASRGDRQPQHF.

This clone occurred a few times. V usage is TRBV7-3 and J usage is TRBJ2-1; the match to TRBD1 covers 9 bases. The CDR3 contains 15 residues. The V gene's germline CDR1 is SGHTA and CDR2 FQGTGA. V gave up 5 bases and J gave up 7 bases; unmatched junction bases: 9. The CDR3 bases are TGTGCCAGCAGCCCGGGACAGGGCTCGTGGAATGAGCAGTTCTTC. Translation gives CASSPGQGSWNEQFF.

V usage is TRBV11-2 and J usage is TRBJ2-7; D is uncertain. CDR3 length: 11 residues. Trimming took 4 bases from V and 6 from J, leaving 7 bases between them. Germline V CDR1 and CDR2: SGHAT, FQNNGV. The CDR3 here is CASSSLGEQYF. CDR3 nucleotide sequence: TGTGCCAGCAGCTCCCTGGGCGAGCAGTACTTC.

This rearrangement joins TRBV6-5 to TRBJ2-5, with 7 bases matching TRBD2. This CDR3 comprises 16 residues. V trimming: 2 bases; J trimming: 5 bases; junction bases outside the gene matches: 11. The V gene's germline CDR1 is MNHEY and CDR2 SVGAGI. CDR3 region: CASSYGAMGRVETQYF. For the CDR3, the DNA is TGTGCCAGCAGTTACGGGGCAATGGGGAGGGTGGAGACCCAGTACTTC.

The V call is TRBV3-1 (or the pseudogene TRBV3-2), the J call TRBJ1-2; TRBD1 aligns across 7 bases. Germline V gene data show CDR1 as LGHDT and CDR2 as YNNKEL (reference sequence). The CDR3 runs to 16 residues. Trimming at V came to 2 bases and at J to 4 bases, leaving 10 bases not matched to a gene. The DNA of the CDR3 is TGTGCCAGCAGCCAACAGGGGGGCCCCGGGGGCTATGGCTACACCTTC. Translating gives CASSQQGGPGGYGYTF.

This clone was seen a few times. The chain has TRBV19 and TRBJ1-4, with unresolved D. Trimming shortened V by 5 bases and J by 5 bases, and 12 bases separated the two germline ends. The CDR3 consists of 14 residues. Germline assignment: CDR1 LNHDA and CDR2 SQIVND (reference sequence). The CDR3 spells CASSSQGYNEKLFF. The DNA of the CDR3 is TGTGCCAGTAGTTCCCAAGGCTACAATGAAAAACTGTTTTTT. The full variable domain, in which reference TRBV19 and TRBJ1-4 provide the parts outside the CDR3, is DGGITQSPKYLFRKEGQNVTLSCEQNLNHDAMYWYRQDPGQGLRLIYYSQIVNDFQKGDIAEGYSVSREKKESFPLTVTSAQKNPTAFYLCASSSQGYNEKLFFGSGTQLSVL.

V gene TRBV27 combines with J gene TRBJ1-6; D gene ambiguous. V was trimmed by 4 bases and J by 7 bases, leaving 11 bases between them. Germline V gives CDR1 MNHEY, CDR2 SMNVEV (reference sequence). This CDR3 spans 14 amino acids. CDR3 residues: CASSSWSENSPLHF. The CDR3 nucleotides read TGTGCCAGCAGTTCCTGGTCGGAGAATTCACCCCTCCACTTT.

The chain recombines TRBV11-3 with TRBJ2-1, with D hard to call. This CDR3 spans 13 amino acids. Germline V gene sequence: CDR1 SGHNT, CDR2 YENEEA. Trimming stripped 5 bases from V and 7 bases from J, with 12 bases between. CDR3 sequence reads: CASSGDFRNEQFF. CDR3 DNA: TGTGCCAGCAGCGGAGACTTTAGAAATGAGCAGTTCTTC. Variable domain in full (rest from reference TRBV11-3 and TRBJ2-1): EAGVVQSPRYKIIEKKQPVAFWCNPISGHNTLYWYLQNLGQGPELLIRYENEEAVDDSQLPKDRFSAERLKGVDSTLKIQPAELGDSAVYLCASSGDFRNEQFFGPGTRLTVL.

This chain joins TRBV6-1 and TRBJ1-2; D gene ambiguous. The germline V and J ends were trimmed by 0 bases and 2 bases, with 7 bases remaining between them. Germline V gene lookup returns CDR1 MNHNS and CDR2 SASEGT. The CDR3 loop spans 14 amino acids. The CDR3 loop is CASSEAPRNYGYTF. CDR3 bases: TGTGCCAGCAGTGAAGCGCCCAGAAACTATGGCTACACCTTC.

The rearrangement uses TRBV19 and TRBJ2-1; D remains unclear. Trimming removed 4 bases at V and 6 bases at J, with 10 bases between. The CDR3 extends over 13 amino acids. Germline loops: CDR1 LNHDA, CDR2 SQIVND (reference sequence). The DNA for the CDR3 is TGTGCCAGTAGTACTAACTCGCTCAATGAGCAGTTCTTC. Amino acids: CASSTNSLNEQFF.

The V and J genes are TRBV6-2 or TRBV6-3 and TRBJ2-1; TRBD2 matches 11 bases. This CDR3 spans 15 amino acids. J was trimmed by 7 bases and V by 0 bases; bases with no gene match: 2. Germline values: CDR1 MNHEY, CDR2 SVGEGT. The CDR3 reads CASSYSLAGGNEQFF. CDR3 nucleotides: TGTGCCAGCAGTTACTCGCTAGCGGGAGGTAATGAGCAGTTCTTC.

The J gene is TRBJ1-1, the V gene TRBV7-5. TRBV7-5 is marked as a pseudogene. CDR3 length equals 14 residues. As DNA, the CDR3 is TGTGCCAGAAGCCCCTCGGCGGGTTTGAGTCGAGCTTTCTTT. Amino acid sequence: CARSPSAGLSRAFF.

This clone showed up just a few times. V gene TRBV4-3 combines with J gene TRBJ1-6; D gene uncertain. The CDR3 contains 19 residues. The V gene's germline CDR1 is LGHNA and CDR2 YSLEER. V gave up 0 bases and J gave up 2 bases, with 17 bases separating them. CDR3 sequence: CASSQEFGSTVTYNSPLHF. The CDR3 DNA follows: TGCGCCAGCAGCCAAGAATTCGGGTCAACGGTCACCTATAATTCACCCCTCCACTTT.

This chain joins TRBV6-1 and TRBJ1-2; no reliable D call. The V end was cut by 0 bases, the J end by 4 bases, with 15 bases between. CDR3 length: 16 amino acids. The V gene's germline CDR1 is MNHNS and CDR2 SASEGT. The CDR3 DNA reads TGTGCCAGCAGTGAAGCGACGACCACCCCTGTCTATGGCTACACCTTC. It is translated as CASSEATTTPVYGYTF.

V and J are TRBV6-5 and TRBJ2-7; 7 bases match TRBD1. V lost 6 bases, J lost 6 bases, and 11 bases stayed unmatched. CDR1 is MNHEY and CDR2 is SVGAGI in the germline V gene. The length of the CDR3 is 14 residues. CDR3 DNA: TGTGCCAGCAGCACCTCACAGGGGCGAGGCGAGCAGTACTTC. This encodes CASSTSQGRGEQYF.